What follows describes a single T cell receptor (beta chain). Its antigen remains unknown. Isolated RNA was reverse transcribed into cDNA used as the sequencing template. Only in-frame clones appear in the TCRdb table, and some are missing; sequencing was by immunoSEQ multiplex PCR. Found here are tens of thousands of clones, approximately 64% of them singletons; the top ten hold around 20%. The treatment here: oral pan-JAK inhibitor, 5-10 mg twice daily. This sample is drawn from a study of CD8+ T cells in alopecia areata. V gave up 4 bases and J gave up 2 bases, with 17 bases separating them. Germline CDR1 reads SGHDN; CDR2 reads FVKESK. The CDR3 has 16 residues. Notes on the study in general: Many expanded lesional clones remained in scalp and blood on tofacitinib.

The TCR originated in a human donor with alopecia areata. The chain combines TRBV14 with TRBJ2-5; D might be TRBD2 (5 bases). This specimen consisted of CD8+ T cells sorted from blood, obtained at week 24, from a patient treated with tofacitinib. CDR3 sequence: CASSPLTGKDQETQYF. The CDR3 DNA reads as TGTGCCAGCAGCCCGTTAACGGGGAAAGATCAAGAGACCCAGTACTTC. Full variable domain (rest looked up from reference TRBV14 and TRBJ2-5): EAGVTQFPSHSVIEKGQTVTLRCDPISGHDNLYWYRRVMGKEIKFLLHFVKESKQDESGMPNNRFLAERTGGTYSTLKVQPAELEDSGVYFCASSPLTGKDQETQYFGPGTRLLVL.